This T cell receptor beta chain came from a study of blood T cell repertoires in COVID-19. Looking at the study overall: Sites across the United States, Italy and Spain contributed samples from acute and convalescent COVID-19.

CDR1 is SGHNT, CDR2 YENEEA, per germline. Trimming cost V 3 bases and J 2 bases, with 7 bases left between them. The CDR3 runs to 13 residues. Per the original methods: Reference gene primers were amplified, and this amplification served to estimate nucleated cell counts. The table came from immunoSEQ multiplex PCR; TCRdb's copy has only in-frame clones and leaves some out. For V, J and clone size, that table is used; D and trimming come from the DNA. This table has hundreds of thousands of clones, about 86% appearing once. This clonotype was obtained from a woman of 80 years or more with acute or convalescent COVID-19. Sequenced sample: peripheral blood. This sequence joins TRBV11-3 and TRBJ1-1, with no clear D. The CDR3 bases are TGTGCCAGCAGCTTGGGCAGAAACACTGAAGCTTTCTTT. Translating it yields CASSLGRNTEAFF.